The 4 T cell receptor beta chains in this list originate from one sample, sequenced in a study of shared clonotypes between healthy human individuals. Only in-frame clones appear in the TCRdb table, and some are missing; sequencing was by immunoSEQ multiplex PCR. The sample includes roughly 810,000 clones, 96% of them seen just once. Naive CD8 populations comprised CD45RO-negative cells positively selected for CCR7, excluding terminally differentiated effector memory CD45RA+ cells. The source material was naive CD8+ T cells sorted from blood. All receptors derive from a man aged 25 to 40 in good health.

The gene calls are TRBV5-1 and TRBJ2-1; the D gene is possibly TRBD1 (6 bases). CDR3 length equals 16 residues. V lost 4 bases to trimming and J lost 0 bases, with 14 bases between them. Germline assignment: CDR1 SGHRS and CDR2 YFSETQ. The CDR3 DNA follows: TGCGCCAGCAGCATCCACGACAGGAGCTCCTACAATGAGCAGTTCTTC. This sequence encodes CASSIHDRSSYNEQFF.

The chain joins TRBV2 to TRBJ2-7; D gene uncertain. The CDR3 is made up of 11 amino acids. Germline CDR1 and CDR2: SNHLY and FYNNEI. Trimming stripped 7 bases from V and 2 bases from J, with 6 bases between. DNA for the CDR3: TGTGCCAGCACTGACCCCTACGAGCAGTACTTC. It specifies CASTDPYEQYF.

V gene TRBV9 combines with J gene TRBJ1-5; maybe TRBD1 (6 bases). The germline gives CDR1 SGDLS, CDR2 YYNGEE. The CDR3 loop spans 18 amino acids. V was cut by 2 bases and J by 2 bases, with 20 bases left in between. The CDR3 is CASSVGGQPPGGNQPQHF. Written as DNA, the CDR3 is TGTGCCAGCAGCGTGGGTGGACAGCCACCGGGTGGCAATCAGCCCCAGCATTTT. Full variable domain (rest looked up from reference TRBV9 and TRBJ1-5): DSGVTQTPKHLITATGQRVTLRCSPRSGDLSVYWYQQSLDQGLQFLIQYYNGEERAKGNILERFSAQQFPDLHSELNLSSLELGDSALYFCASSVGGQPPGGNQPQHFGDGTRLSIL.

The J gene is TRBJ2-5, the V gene TRBV6-5, with 11 bases lining up with TRBD2. CDR3 length: 15 residues. Germline V CDR1 and CDR2: MNHEY, SVGAGI. V gave up 6 bases and J gave up 3 bases; unmatched junction bases: 6. CDR3 coding DNA: TGTGCCAGCAGCTTAGCGGGAGGGAGAAAAGAGACCCAGTACTTC. Protein product: CASSLAGGRKETQYF.